This is a list of T cell receptor beta chains from one sample in a study of OX40 agonist ivuxolimab in advanced cancers. Here immunoSEQ multiplex PCR was the method, and the copy in TCRdb shows in-frame clones only, minus some. The repertoire holds 30,000 to 50,000 clones, with approximately 90% as singletons. The source was CD4+ or CD8+ T cells sorted from blood, collected in a trial of the OX40 agonist ivuxolimab. These TCRs come from an adult with an advanced solid tumor such as melanoma, head and neck, liver or kidney cancer. CDR3s leave out the opening cysteine and the closing phenylalanine or tryptophan.

V: TRBV5-4
length: 12
J: TRBJ2-7
CDR3: ASSLAGGLDEQY

V: TRBV7-9
length: 10
J: TRBJ2-1
CDR3: ASSPPWNEQF

V: TRBV2
length: 12
J: TRBJ1-2
CDR3: ASSRSSRADGYT

V: TRBV1
length: 12
J: TRBJ2-7
CDR3: TSSLLVGDYEQY

V: TRBV4-3
length: 13
J: TRBJ2-2
CDR3: ASSQGDAGTGELF

V: TRBV6-1
length: 12
J: TRBJ2-7
CDR3: ASKRTGTRYEQY

V: TRBV7-9
length: 10
J: TRBJ2-4
CDR3: ASSRDGNIQY

V: TRBV7-4
length: 14
J: TRBJ2-5
CDR3: ASSLVLCTYQETQY

V: TRBV29-1
length: 13
J: TRBJ1-1
CDR3: SVDPGPWENTEAF

V: TRBV25-1
length: 12
J: TRBJ2-2
CDR3: ASSEGTNTGELF

V: TRBV5-1
length: 13
J: TRBJ2-1
CDR3: ASSPTGTDYNEQF

V: TRBV19
length: 13
J: TRBJ1-5
CDR3: ASSSPSYSNQPQH

V: TRBV5-1
length: 15
J: TRBJ2-1
CDR3: ASSGGAGGPLNNEQF

V: TRBV10-1
length: 14
J: TRBJ2-1
CDR3: ASSESVGAKLLEQF

V: TRBV6-1
length: 10
J: TRBJ2-7
CDR3: ASSETRYEQY

V: TRBV7-2
length: 13
J: TRBJ2-5
CDR3: ASSLGGAKRETQY

V: TRBV11-2
length: 12
J: TRBJ2-1
CDR3: ASTTRGGYNEQF

V: TRBV9
length: 11
J: TRBJ1-2
CDR3: ASSVGKGYGYT

V: TRBV21-1
length: 9
J: TRBJ2-5
CDR3: ASSKEETQY

V: TRBV6-5
length: 14
J: TRBJ2-2
CDR3: ASSYNPNANTGELF

V: TRBV5-4
length: 11
J: TRBJ2-3
CDR3: ASSTRTADTQY

V: TRBV18
length: 10
J: TRBJ2-3
CDR3: ASSPTTDTQY

V: TRBV2
length: 11
J: TRBJ1-5
CDR3: ASSWRLNQPQH

V: TRBV4-1
length: 14
J: TRBJ2-3
CDR3: ASSPGLAGNTDTQY

V: TRBV5-6
length: 13
J: TRBJ1-2
CDR3: ASRKRTDGDYGYT

V: TRBV5-1
length: 15
J: TRBJ2-1
CDR3: ASSPARTSGPYNEQF

V: TRBV4-2
length: 11
J: TRBJ1-6
CDR3: ASSQDYNSPLH

V: TRBV5-8
length: 14
J: TRBJ2-3
CDR3: ASSLEVVGSTDTQY

V: TRBV5-1
length: 11
J: TRBJ1-1
CDR3: ASSLEVSTEAF

V: TRBV7-2
length: 13
J: TRBJ2-7
CDR3: ASSSSPRGEYEQY

V: TRBV18
length: 11
J: TRBJ1-1
CDR3: ASSPPESRGAF

V: TRBV5-4
length: 12
J: TRBJ2-7
CDR3: ASSLGAGLQEQY

V: TRBV5-1
length: 13
J: TRBJ2-7
CDR3: ASSLETPQTHEQY

V: TRBV11-2
length: 11
J: TRBJ1-2
CDR3: ASSSVSGRGYT

V: TRBV6-5
length: 13
J: TRBJ2-5
CDR3: ASRNGAERRETQY

V: TRBV5-4
length: 12
J: TRBJ2-5
CDR3: ASFDRGLGETQY

V: TRBV11-2
length: 12
J: TRBJ2-5
CDR3: ASSLSGSGETQY

V: TRBV9
length: 13
J: TRBJ1-1
CDR3: ASSTMRGGTTEAF

V: TRBV6-1
length: 13
J: TRBJ1-5
CDR3: ASTGQGGGNQPQH

V: TRBV2
length: 12
J: TRBJ1-2
CDR3: ASSLDRGRDGYT

V: TRBV10-3
length: 12
J: TRBJ2-7
CDR3: AISEAGTLYEQY

V: TRBV4-1
length: 16
J: TRBJ2-3
CDR3: ASSQGRLVGGPTDTQY

V: TRBV2
length: 13
J: TRBJ2-5
CDR3: AHVRRGGDQETQY

V: TRBV20-1
length: 9
J: TRBJ2-3
CDR3: SARVPDTQY

V: TRBV7-2
length: 13
J: TRBJ1-3
CDR3: ASSRTGYVGNTIY

V: TRBV7-9
length: 14
J: TRBJ1-5
CDR3: ASSPKTDQLYQPQH